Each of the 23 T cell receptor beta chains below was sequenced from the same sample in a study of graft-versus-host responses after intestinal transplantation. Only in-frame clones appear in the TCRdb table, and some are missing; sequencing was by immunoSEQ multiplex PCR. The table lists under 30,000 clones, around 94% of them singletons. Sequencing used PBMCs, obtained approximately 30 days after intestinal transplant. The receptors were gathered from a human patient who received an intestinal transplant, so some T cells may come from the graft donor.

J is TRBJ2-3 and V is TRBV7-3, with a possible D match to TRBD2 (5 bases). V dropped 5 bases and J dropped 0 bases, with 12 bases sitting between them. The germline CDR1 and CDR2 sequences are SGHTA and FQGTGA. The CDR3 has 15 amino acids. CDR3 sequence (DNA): TGTGCCAGCAGCATCGGAGGAGTGAGCACAGATACGCAGTATTTT. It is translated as CASSIGGVSTDTQYF.

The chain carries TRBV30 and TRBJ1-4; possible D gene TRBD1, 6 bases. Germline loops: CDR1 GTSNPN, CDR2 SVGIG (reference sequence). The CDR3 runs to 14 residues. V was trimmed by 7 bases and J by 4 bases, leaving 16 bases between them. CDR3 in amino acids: CASERGRGNEKLFF. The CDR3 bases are TGTGCCTCAGAGCGGGGGCGAGGTAATGAAAAACTGTTTTTT.

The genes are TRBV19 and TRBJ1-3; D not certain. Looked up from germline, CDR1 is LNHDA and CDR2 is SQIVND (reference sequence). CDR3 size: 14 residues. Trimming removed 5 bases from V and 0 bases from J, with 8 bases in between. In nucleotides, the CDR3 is TGTGCCAGTAGTCGGACGGCCTCTGGAAACACCATATATTTT. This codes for CASSRTASGNTIYF.

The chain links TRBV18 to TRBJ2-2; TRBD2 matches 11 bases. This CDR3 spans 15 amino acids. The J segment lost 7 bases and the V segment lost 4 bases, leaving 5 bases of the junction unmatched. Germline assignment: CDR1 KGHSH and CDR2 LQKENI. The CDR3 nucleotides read TGTGCCAGCTCACAACTAGCGGGAGAATTCGGGGAGCTGTTTTTT. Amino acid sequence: CASSQLAGEFGELFF.

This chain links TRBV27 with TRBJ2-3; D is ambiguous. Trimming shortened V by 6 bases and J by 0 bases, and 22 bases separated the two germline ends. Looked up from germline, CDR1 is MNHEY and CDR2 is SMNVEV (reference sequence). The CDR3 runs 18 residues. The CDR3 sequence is CASSLIALGFRSTDTQYF. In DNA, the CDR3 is TGTGCCAGCAGCCTTATCGCCTTGGGGTTTAGGAGCACAGATACGCAGTATTTT.

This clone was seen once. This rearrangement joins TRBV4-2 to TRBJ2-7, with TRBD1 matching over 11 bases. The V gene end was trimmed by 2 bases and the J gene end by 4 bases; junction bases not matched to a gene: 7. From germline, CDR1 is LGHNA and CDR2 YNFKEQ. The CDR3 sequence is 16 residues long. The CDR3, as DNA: TGTGCCAGCAGCCAACTCGGGACAGGGGGAAGATACGAGCAGTACTTC. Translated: CASSQLGTGGRYEQYF.

Here the CDR3 DNA reads TGTGCCAGTCGGGGGGCTGGCTACACCTTC. Encoded protein: CASRGAGYTF. V and J are TRBV19 and TRBJ1-2, with a possible D match to TRBD1 (6 bases). Trimming removed 8 bases at V and 7 bases at J, with 8 bases between. The CDR3 has 10 residues. Germline CDR1 and CDR2: LNHDA and SQIVND (reference sequence).

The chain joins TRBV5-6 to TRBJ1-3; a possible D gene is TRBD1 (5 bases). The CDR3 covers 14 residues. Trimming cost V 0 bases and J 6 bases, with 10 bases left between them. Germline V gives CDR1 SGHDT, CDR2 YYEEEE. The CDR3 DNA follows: TGTGCCAGCAGCTTGGTGGGGCCTGAAAACACCATATATTTT. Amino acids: CASSLVGPENTIYF.

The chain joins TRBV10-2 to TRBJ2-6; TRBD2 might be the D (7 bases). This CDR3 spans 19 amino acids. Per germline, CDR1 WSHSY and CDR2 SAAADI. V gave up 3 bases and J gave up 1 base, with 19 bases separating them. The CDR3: CASSDSGRGGLSGANVLTF. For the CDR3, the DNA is TGCGCCAGCAGTGATTCGGGCAGGGGAGGGCTTTCTGGGGCCAACGTCCTGACTTTC.

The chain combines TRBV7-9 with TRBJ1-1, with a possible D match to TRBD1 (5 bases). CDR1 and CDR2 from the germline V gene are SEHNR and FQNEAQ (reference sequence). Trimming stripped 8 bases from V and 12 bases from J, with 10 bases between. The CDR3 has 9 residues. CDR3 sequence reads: CASGAVPFF. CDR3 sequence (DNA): TGTGCCAGCGGGGCAGTTCCTTTCTTT.

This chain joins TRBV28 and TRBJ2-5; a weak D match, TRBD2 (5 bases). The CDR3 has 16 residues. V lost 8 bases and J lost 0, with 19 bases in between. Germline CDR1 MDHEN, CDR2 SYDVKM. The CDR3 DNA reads TGTGCCAGCCGGTCGGCGGGTGCCCCCCACCAAGAGACCCAGTACTTC. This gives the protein CASRSAGAPHQETQYF.

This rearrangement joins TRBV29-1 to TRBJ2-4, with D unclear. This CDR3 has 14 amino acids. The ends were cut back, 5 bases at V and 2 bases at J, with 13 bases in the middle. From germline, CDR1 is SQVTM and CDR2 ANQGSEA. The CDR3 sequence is CSVCIGQTKNIQYF. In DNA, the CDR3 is TGCAGCGTTTGCATCGGGCAGACCAAAAACATTCAGTACTTC.

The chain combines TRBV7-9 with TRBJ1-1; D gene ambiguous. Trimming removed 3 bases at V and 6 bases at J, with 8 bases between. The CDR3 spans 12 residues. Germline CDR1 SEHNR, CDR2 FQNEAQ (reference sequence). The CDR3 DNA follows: TGTGCCAGCAGCTTCCAGTATGCTGAAGCTTTCTTT. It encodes CASSFQYAEAFF.

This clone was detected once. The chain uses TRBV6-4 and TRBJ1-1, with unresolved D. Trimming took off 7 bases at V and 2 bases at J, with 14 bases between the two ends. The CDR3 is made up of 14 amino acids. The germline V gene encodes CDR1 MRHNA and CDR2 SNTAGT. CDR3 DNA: TGTGCCAGCAATGCCTCCGGGGTCAACACTGAAGCTTTCTTT. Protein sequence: CASNASGVNTEAFF.

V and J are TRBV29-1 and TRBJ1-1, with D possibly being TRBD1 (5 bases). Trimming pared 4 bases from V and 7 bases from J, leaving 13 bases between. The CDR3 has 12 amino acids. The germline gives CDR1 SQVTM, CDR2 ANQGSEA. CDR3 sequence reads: CSVGYGASEAFF. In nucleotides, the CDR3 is TGCAGCGTTGGTTACGGGGCAAGTGAAGCTTTCTTT. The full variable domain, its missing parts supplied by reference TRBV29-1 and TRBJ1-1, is SAVISQKPSRDICQRGTSLTIQCQVDSQVTMMFWYRQQPGQSLTLIATANQGSEATYESGFVIDKFPISRPNLTFSTLTVSNMSPEDSSIYLCSVGYGASEAFFGQGTRLTVV.

In DNA, the CDR3 is TGTGCCAGCAGCCAAGGGGGGGCTGAAGCTTTCTTT. This gives the protein CASSQGGAEAFF. The chain carries TRBV7-9 and TRBJ1-1, with D possibly matching TRBD1 (6 bases). The V and J ends lost 5 bases and 6 bases respectively, with 10 bases between them. Germline lookup yields CDR1 SEHNR and CDR2 FQNEAQ (reference sequence). This CDR3 is 12 amino acids long.

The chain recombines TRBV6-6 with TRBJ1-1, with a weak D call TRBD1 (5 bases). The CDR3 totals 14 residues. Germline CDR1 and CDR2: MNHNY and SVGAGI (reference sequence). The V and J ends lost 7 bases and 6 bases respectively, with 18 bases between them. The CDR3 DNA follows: TGTGCCAGCAAAAAGCAGGGAGGCAGCGCTGAAGCTTTCTTT. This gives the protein CASKKQGGSAEAFF.

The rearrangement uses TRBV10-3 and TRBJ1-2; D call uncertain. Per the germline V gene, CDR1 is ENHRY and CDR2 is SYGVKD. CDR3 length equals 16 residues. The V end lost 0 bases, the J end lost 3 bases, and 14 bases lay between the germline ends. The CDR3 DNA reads TGTGCCATCAGTGAGTCGAGCTCGGGTCAGTACTATGGCTACACCTTC. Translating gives CAISESSSGQYYGYTF.

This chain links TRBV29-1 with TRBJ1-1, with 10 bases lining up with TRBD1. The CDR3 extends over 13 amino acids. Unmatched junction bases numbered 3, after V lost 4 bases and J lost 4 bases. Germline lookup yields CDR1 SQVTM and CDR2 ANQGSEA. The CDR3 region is CSVVWTGGTEAFF. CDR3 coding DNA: TGCAGCGTTGTATGGACAGGGGGCACTGAAGCTTTCTTT. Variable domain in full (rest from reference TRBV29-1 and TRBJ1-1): SAVISQKPSRDICQRGTSLTIQCQVDSQVTMMFWYRQQPGQSLTLIATANQGSEATYESGFVIDKFPISRPNLTFSTLTVSNMSPEDSSIYLCSVVWTGGTEAFFGQGTRLTVV.

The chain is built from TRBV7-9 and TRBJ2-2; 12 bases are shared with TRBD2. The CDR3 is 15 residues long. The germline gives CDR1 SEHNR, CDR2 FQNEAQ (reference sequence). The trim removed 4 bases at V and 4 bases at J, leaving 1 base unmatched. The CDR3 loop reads CASSWGLAGTGELFF. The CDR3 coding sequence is TGTGCCAGCAGCTGGGGACTAGCGGGCACCGGGGAGCTGTTTTTT.

CDR3 in DNA: TGTGCCAGCAGCCGAGGGGTAGCGGGAGGCCACAATGAGCAGTTCTTC. Its protein is CASSRGVAGGHNEQFF. The chain carries TRBV5-6 and TRBJ2-1; 10 nucleotides line up with TRBD2. V shed 4 bases and J 5 bases; nucleotides not matched to a gene: 9. The CDR3 is 16 residues long. Germline V gives CDR1 SGHDT, CDR2 YYEEEE.

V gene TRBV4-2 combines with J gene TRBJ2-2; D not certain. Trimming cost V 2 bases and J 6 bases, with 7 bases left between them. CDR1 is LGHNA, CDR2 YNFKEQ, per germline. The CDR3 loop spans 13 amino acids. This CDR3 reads CASSQILSGELFF. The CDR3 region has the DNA TGTGCCAGCAGCCAAATCCTTTCCGGGGAGCTGTTTTTT.

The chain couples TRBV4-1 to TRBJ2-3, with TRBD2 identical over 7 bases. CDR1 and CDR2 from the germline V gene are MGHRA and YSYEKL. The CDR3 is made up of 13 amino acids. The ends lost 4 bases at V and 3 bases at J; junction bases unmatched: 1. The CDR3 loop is CASSLRGTDTQYF. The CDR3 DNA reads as TGCGCCAGCAGCCTGCGGGGGACAGATACGCAGTATTTT.